Listed below are T cell receptor beta chains from one sample, sequenced in a study of CD8+CD57+ T cells in acquired aplastic anemia. Each CDR3 protein is one row after TCRdb ran MiXCR on the reads. The sample lists some 410,000 distinct CDR3 sequences, 60% to 80% occurring once. The sample was sorted CD4+, CD8+, or CD8+CD57+ T cells (not recorded which) from PBMCs. Receptor source: a human donor in good health, serving as a control. CDR3s include the opening cysteine and the closing phenylalanine or tryptophan. The order of the fields is clone size, J gene, D gene, V gene, CDR3 protein, CDR3 DNA. D genes are given only for firm matches. Size tells how often a clone was seen (once, few, many) or the class of an expanded clone, and some rows leave it out.

-,TRBJ2-1,-,TRBV7-2,CASSIVAGTGTGNEQFF,TGTGCCAGCAGCATCGTAGCGGGGACAGGGACTGGTAATGAGCAGTTCTTC
-,TRBJ2-3,-,TRBV5-1,CASSPQALSSTQYF,TGCGCCAGCAGCCCCCAGGCCTTAAGCTCTACGCAGTATTTT
-,TRBJ1-6,-,TRBV4-3,CASSQGPLISPLHF,TGCGCCAGCAGCCAAGGCCCCCTCATTTCACCCCTCCACTTT
once,TRBJ1-3,-,TRBV2,CASSVGTATNTIYF,TGTGCCAGCAGCGTAGGAACAGCTACAAACACCATATATTTT
-,TRBJ1-5,-,TRBV20-1,CSARALGQISQHF,TGCAGTGCTAGAGCACTCGGACAAATCTCCCAGCATTTT
-,TRBJ2-3,-,TRBV20-1,CSASLGWPLTDTQYF,TGCAGTGCTAGCCTCGGGTGGCCCTTGACAGATACGCAGTATTTT
-,TRBJ2-7,-,TRBV9,CASSQTEYEQYF,TGTGCCAGCAGCCAAACTGAGTACGAGCAGTACTTC
many,TRBJ1-2,-,TRBV5-1,CASSRGPTNYGYTF,TGCGCCAGCAGCCGGGGACCGACAAACTATGGCTACACCTTC
-,TRBJ1-6,TRBD1,TRBV5-5,CASSLETRGGTANSPLHF,TGTGCCAGCAGCTTAGAGACAAGAGGCGGGACAGCGAATTCACCCCTCCACTTT
many,TRBJ1-6,TRBD1,TRBV20-1,CSARGQGAFNSPLHF,TGCAGTGCTAGAGGGCAGGGGGCGTTTAATTCACCCCTCCACTTT
-,TRBJ1-1,-,TRBV12-3/TRBV12-4,CANQVGQNTEAFF,TGTGCCAACCAAGTAGGACAAAACACTGAAGCTTTCTTT
-,TRBJ2-3,TRBD1,TRBV7-2,CASSWTGVSNQTQYF,TGTGCCAGCAGCTGGACAGGGGTTAGCAATCAGACGCAGTATTTT
-,TRBJ2-3,-,TRBV7-8,CATSFRPQDTDTQYF,TGTGCCACCAGCTTCAGGCCGCAGGACACAGATACGCAGTATTTT
many,TRBJ1-6,-,TRBV6-1,CASSGSSYNSPLHF,TGTGCCAGCAGCGGGAGCTCCTATAATTCACCCCTCCACTTT
many,TRBJ1-6,TRBD1,TRBV5-1,CASSLYLQGQLNSPLHF,TGCGCCAGCAGCTTGTACCTACAGGGACAGCTCAATTCACCCCTCCACTTT
-,TRBJ2-3,-,TRBV9,CASSRAVVTDAQYF,TGTGCCAGCAGCCGCGCGGTGGTCACAGATGCGCAGTATTTT
-,TRBJ1-5,-,TRBV5-5,CASSLSEYQPQHF,TGTGCCAGCAGCTTGAGTGAGTATCAGCCCCAGCATTTT
-,TRBJ2-7,TRBD2,TRBV9,CASSVSGLGHEQYF,TGTGCCAGCAGCGTGTCGGGACTAGGGCACGAGCAGTACTTC
-,TRBJ1-1,-,TRBV15,CASSSDRPTEAFF,TGTGCCAGCAGTTCAGACAGACCCACTGAAGCTTTCTTT
-,TRBJ2-1,TRBD2,TRBV20-1,CSAGTSGGRSSYNEQFF,TGCAGTGCTGGTACTAGCGGGGGTCGGAGCTCCTACAATGAGCAGTTCTTC
many,TRBJ2-5,-,TRBV5-1,CASSILYQETQYF,TGCGCCAGCAGCATCCTGTACCAAGAGACCCAGTACTTC
-,TRBJ1-1,-,TRBV7-9,CASSLAGSAEAFF,TGTGCCAGCAGCTTAGCAGGAAGCGCTGAAGCTTTCTTT
-,TRBJ2-2,-,TRBV19,CASSEGQHGSGQPLF,TGTGCCAGTAGTGAAGGGCAACATGGGAGCGGGCAGCCGCTTTTT
once,TRBJ1-6,-,TRBV11-2,CASSLGNGPRHF,TGTGCCAGCAGCCTAGGTAATGGGCCCCGCCACTTT
-,TRBJ1-1,TRBD1,TRBV7-4,CASSLEGASAFF,TGTGCCAGCAGCTTAGAGGGGGCATCAGCTTTCTTT
once,TRBJ1-6,-,TRBV19,CASSQGRLDNSPLHF,TGTGCCAGTAGTCAAGGCCGACTCGATAATTCACCCCTCCACTTT
-,TRBJ2-3,-,TRBV5-1,CASSLKDSQDTQYF,TGCGCCAGCAGCTTGAAGGACAGTCAAGATACGCAGTATTTT
-,TRBJ1-1,-,TRBV7-9,CASSLLPGINTEAFF,TGTGCCAGCAGCCTCCTGCCAGGGATAAACACTGAAGCTTTCTTT
many,TRBJ1-2,TRBD1,TRBV10-3,CAISDSNRGHGYTF,TGTGCCATCAGTGACTCGAACAGGGGGCATGGCTACACCTTC
many,TRBJ2-5,-,TRBV10-3,CATSGSGYRETQYF,TGTGCCACCTCAGGGTCAGGCTATAGGGAGACCCAGTACTTC
-,TRBJ2-3,-,TRBV15,CASSRSPIAGRDTQYF,TGTGCCAGCAGCAGGTCTCCGATTGCGGGCCGAGATACCCAGTATTTT
-,TRBJ1-2,-,TRBV20-1,CSAGDQGPGDTF,TGCAGTGCTGGAGATCAGGGCCCTGGAGACACCTTC
-,TRBJ2-7,-,TRBV29-1,CSVEGAGTPYEQYF,TGCAGCGTTGAAGGGGCCGGGACGCCCTACGAGCAGTACTTC
once,TRBJ1-3,-,TRBV20-1,CSASRGLSGNTIYF,TGCAGTGCTAGTCGGGGACTTTCCGGAAACACCATATATTTT
-,TRBJ1-2,-,TRBV20-1,CSAYTNKDRYTF,TGCAGTGCTTACACGAACAAGGATAGGTACACCTTC
-,TRBJ2-7,-,TRBV9,CASSMAASVYEQYF,TGTGCCAGCAGCATGGCGGCAAGCGTCTACGAGCAGTACTTC
-,TRBJ1-1,-,TRBV7-8,CASTLTGDNTEAFF,TGTGCCAGCACTCTCACGGGGGATAACACTGAAGCTTTCTTT